This T cell receptor beta chain appears in the sequencing data of a study of cytomegalovirus exposure and HLA in healthy donors. Germline V gene sequence: CDR1 SGHNT, CDR2 YENEEA. This CDR3 has 16 residues. The V and J ends lost 2 bases and 4 bases respectively, with 14 bases between them. Comments on this clone: Its antigen is as yet unknown.

The PCR employed 60 Vbeta primers together with 13 Jbeta primers. In the original workflow: Unique TCR beta chains totaled some 80 million in a later count, with roughly 10 million of them shared. Using immunoSEQ multiplex PCR, the repertoire was profiled, and TCRdb retains in-frame clones only, with some absent. That table is the source of V, J and clone size, and D and trimming were worked out from the DNA. The profile shows about 180,000 clones, 75% to 85% of them singletons. Study-level findings and limits: According to a later analysis, most TCR beta chains associated with CMV appeared HLA-restricted. Exclusion applied to some V segments, including TRBV6-2 and TRBV6-3, as they were indistinguishable.

The sequenced sample consisted of PBMCs. This receptor was taken from a young man in good health and CMV-seronegative. The chain joins TRBV11-3 to TRBJ2-2, with D possibly matching TRBD2 (7 bases). CDR3 residues: CASSLRGGGGTGELFF. CDR3 DNA sequence: TGTGCCAGCAGCTTACGCGGGGGAGGGGGCACCGGGGAGCTGTTTTTT. The whole variable domain, remainder taken from reference TRBV11-3 and TRBJ2-2, is EAGVVQSPRYKIIEKKQPVAFWCNPISGHNTLYWYLQNLGQGPELLIRYENEEAVDDSQLPKDRFSAERLKGVDSTLKIQPAELGDSAVYLCASSLRGGGGTGELFFGEGSRLTVL.